The following is a TCR beta chain sequence with its context. This specimen belongs to a study of blood T cell repertoires in COVID-19. Study background: PBMCs, B-cell-depleted T cells, or T cells provided the cDNA or gDNA that made up the material.

The study recruited people aged 18 to 89 years across 20 to 30 US areas. Germline CDR1 is LGHNA and CDR2 is YNFKEQ. Trimming pared 4 bases from V and 7 bases from J, leaving 7 bases between. The CDR3 is made up of 12 amino acids. Per the original data handling: Estimates of nucleated cell counts were drawn from the amplification of reference gene primers. Clones were read by immunoSEQ multiplex PCR, and TCRdb kept only the in-frame ones, dropping some. V and J calls and clone size are as listed in that table; D and trimming were resolved from the DNA. The sample includes about 260,000 clones, around 80% of them seen just once.

The rearrangement joins TRBV4-2 to TRBJ1-4; no clear D. The source is a man aged 30 to 39 with acute COVID-19. Sequenced material: PBMCs or T cells enriched from blood (not recorded which). The CDR3 DNA reads as TGTGCCAGCAGCCCTTTGAGTGAAAAACTGTTTTTT. Its protein is CASSPLSEKLFF.